A selection of T cell receptor beta chains follows, all from one sample in a study of OX40 agonist ivuxolimab in advanced cancers. Using immunoSEQ multiplex PCR, the repertoire was profiled, and TCRdb retains in-frame clones only, with some absent. The sample consists of fewer than 65,000 clones, 60% to 80% of them appearing once. The specimen comprised CD4+ or CD8+ T cells sorted from blood, sampled in a trial of the OX40 agonist ivuxolimab. These receptors were taken from an adult with an advanced solid tumor such as melanoma, head and neck, liver or kidney cancer. Both conserved end residues are trimmed from each CDR3. The order of the fields is V gene, J gene, CDR3 protein.

V gene: TRBV7-9; J gene: TRBJ1-2; CDR3 protein: ASSLGLDRTSYGYT
V gene: TRBV11-2; J gene: TRBJ1-5; CDR3 protein: ASSRDGIKPQH
V gene: TRBV6-5; J gene: TRBJ1-5; CDR3 protein: ASSSTGTGVNQPQH
V gene: TRBV12-5; J gene: TRBJ1-3; CDR3 protein: ASGLGGAGNTIY
V gene: TRBV2; J gene: TRBJ2-3; CDR3 protein: ASSDGLAGTDTQY
V gene: TRBV15; J gene: TRBJ2-4; CDR3 protein: ATSRGGTTDAKNIQY
V gene: TRBV14; J gene: TRBJ2-7; CDR3 protein: ASSQVQGREQY
V gene: TRBV7-7; J gene: TRBJ2-7; CDR3 protein: ASSLDYSSYEQY
V gene: TRBV7-9; J gene: TRBJ1-2; CDR3 protein: ASSTWDRDNYGYT
V gene: TRBV25-1; J gene: TRBJ2-7; CDR3 protein: ASSAGQGRGFGYEQY
V gene: TRBV2; J gene: TRBJ1-1; CDR3 protein: ASSVLMGTEAF
V gene: TRBV7-9; J gene: TRBJ2-4; CDR3 protein: ASSLEGGLAANIQY
V gene: TRBV28; J gene: TRBJ2-7; CDR3 protein: ASEKVTREQY
V gene: TRBV30; J gene: TRBJ2-1; CDR3 protein: AWRDEGLAGEQF
V gene: TRBV2; J gene: TRBJ2-1; CDR3 protein: ASSLAGKGF
V gene: TRBV7-2; J gene: TRBJ2-4; CDR3 protein: ASSFSGGLAKNIQY
V gene: TRBV11-2; J gene: TRBJ2-7; CDR3 protein: ASSLGPSSGSQY